These T cell receptor beta chains were read from a single sample in a study of T-cell memory formation after mild COVID-19. Using its own MiXCR run on the 5' RACE reads, TCRdb lists one record per CDR3 protein. Of roughly 550,000 distinct CDR3 sequences listed, just over 20% were seen once; the top ten hold about an eighth. Input material: PBMCs or a T cell subset sorted from them (not recorded which). These receptors came from an adult woman who had mild COVID-19 (a few samples of this study predate the infection). Cell type and time point are not known. Each CDR3 is given with its conserved first and last residue. Fields, in order: V gene, J gene, clone size, D gene, CDR3 protein, CDR3 DNA. A D gene is named only where the DNA matches it firmly. Where a row states a size, it is once, few, many or the class of an expanded clone; other rows omit it.

TRBV4-1	TRBJ2-3	few	TRBD1	CASSLRQGSEDTQYF	TGCGCCAGCAGCCTCCGACAGGGCTCCGAAGATACGCAGTATTTT
TRBV19	TRBJ2-7	many	-	CASSPQTAYEQYF	TGTGCCAGTAGTCCCCAAACAGCCTACGAGCAGTACTTC
TRBV20-1	TRBJ2-1	-	TRBD1	CSARWSGQGFNEQFF	TGCAGTGCTAGATGGTCAGGACAGGGCTTCAATGAGCAGTTCTTC
TRBV5-1	TRBJ2-3	-	-	CASSLEGQSADTQYF	TGCGCCAGCAGCTTGGAGGGGCAAAGCGCAGATACGCAGTATTTT
TRBV7-2	TRBJ2-1	many	-	CASSRRLDNEQFF	TGTGCCAGCAGCAGGAGACTAGACAATGAGCAGTTCTTC
TRBV5-1	TRBJ2-6	few	-	CASSFTGHPSSGANVLTF	TGCGCCAGCAGCTTCACGGGACACCCAAGCTCTGGGGCCAACGTCCTGACTTTC
TRBV21-1	TRBJ2-7	few	-	CASRQRTAWRNEQYF	TGTGCCAGCAGACAAAGAACAGCGTGGAGGAACGAGCAGTACTTC
TRBV12-3/TRBV12-4	TRBJ2-1	many	TRBD2	CASTLRARGGGNEQFF	TGTGCCAGCACCCTAAGGGCTCGGGGGGGCGGCAATGAGCAGTTCTTC
TRBV4-1	TRBJ2-3	-	TRBD1	CASSQGTGGTDTQYF	TGCGCCAGCAGCCAAGGGACAGGGGGGACAGATACGCAGTATTTT
TRBV20-1	TRBJ2-4	few	TRBD1	CSARRTGELNIQYF	TGCAGTGCTCGTAGGACAGGGGAACTAAACATTCAGTACTTC
TRBV5-1	TRBJ2-2	few	TRBD1	CASSSKLRTGTNTGELFF	TGCGCCAGCAGCTCGAAACTACGGACAGGGACGAACACCGGGGAGCTGTTTTTT
TRBV30	TRBJ2-7	few	-	CASDIRAYEQYF	TGTGCCTCTGATATTAGGGCCTACGAGCAGTACTTC